Listed below are T cell receptor beta chains from one sample, sequenced in a study of shared clonotypes between healthy human individuals. Clones were read by immunoSEQ multiplex PCR, and TCRdb kept only the in-frame ones, dropping some. The sample carries about 490,000 clones, 70% to 80% recorded once. Sequenced input: PBMCs. The receptors come from a woman in her thirties or forties in good health. Some clones in this sample may be carry-over from other donors' samples. Both conserved end residues are part of each CDR3. The D gene is left open where the match is weak. Clone sizes are given selectively: once, few, many, or a class where the clone is expanded.

d_gene,v_gene,j_gene,abundance,CDR3aa
-,TRBV30,TRBJ1-1,-,CAWSGQQGTEAFF
-,TRBV27,TRBJ2-4,-,CASSSPPHIGLAKNIQYF
TRBD1,TRBV18,TRBJ1-4,few,CASSPGTGGTTNEKLFF
-,TRBV11-2,TRBJ2-5,-,CASSPRQEETQYF
TRBD2,TRBV7-8,TRBJ2-1,once,CASSLTGLAGNEQFF
TRBD2,TRBV9,TRBJ2-1,-,CASSVVGRGSNEQFF
-,TRBV5-1,TRBJ1-1,-,CASSFIPGSGTEAFF
TRBD2,TRBV11-2,TRBJ2-5,once,CASSQAPSGRGRETQYF
TRBD1,TRBV6-5,TRBJ1-2,few,CASRWTGENYGYTF
TRBD1,TRBV5-5,TRBJ1-2,-,CASSFLDRDLEGYTF